This T cell receptor (beta chain) was captured by sequencing in a study of OX40 agonist ivuxolimab in advanced cancers. The study in broad terms: Ivuxolimab was a fully human IgG2 agonistic monoclonal antibody targeting the costimulatory receptor OX40 (CD134). The purpose of peripheral TCRbeta sequencing was to test whether ivuxolimab changed TCR sequence diversity and led to clonal T-cell expansion. Partial responses occurred in three dose-escalation patients: two with cutaneous melanoma and one with hepatocellular carcinoma. In the dose-escalation cohort, approximately 82% of patients were male, and the mean age was approximately 55 years, with a range of about 23 to 90. Prior anti-PD-1, anti-PD-L1 or anti-CTLA-4 therapy was permitted, and approximately 42% of dose-escalation patients had received checkpoint inhibitors. The monotherapy dose-escalation portion (N ≈ 50 patients) of the phase I ivuxolimab trial is reported in the paper. Intravenous ivuxolimab was administered to patients every 2 weeks at six dose levels: 0.01, 0.1, 0.3, 1.5, 3 and 10 mg/kg. Among the roughly 52 dose-escalation patients, about 19 had hepatocellular carcinoma, around 15 melanoma, 9 renal cell carcinoma and 9 head and neck cancer. General conclusions and limits of the study: Low levels of normalized T-cell clonal expansion were also seen in some nonresponding patients. In partial responders in the 0.1-3.0 mg/kg groups, normalized peripheral clonal expansion was found to be among the lowest, especially among CD8+ T cells. The antigen specificity of the clonally expanded peripheral T cells was not determined. At doses of 0.1 to 3.0 mg/kg, clonal expansion of both CD4+ and CD8+ T cells in blood was seen between baseline and week 6. On average, CD8+ T cells showed more expanded clones than CD4+ T cells after ivuxolimab.

Patients with a history of autoimmune disease or receiving systemic immunosuppression were excluded from the trial. Peripheral blood for TCR sequencing was drawn from every dose cohort at baseline, at cycle 4 day 1 and at cycle 7 day 1. The samples were drawn from a first-in-human, open-label, multicenter phase I dose-escalation trial of ivuxolimab. Adults with locally advanced or metastatic melanoma, renal cell, hepatocellular, or head and neck squamous cell carcinoma were enrolled in the trial. Before TCR sequencing, CD4+ and CD8+ T cells were separately sorted from peripheral blood. Comment on this clone: This clone's antigen is unknown. Within one base of it there is no much larger clone, and no base qualities were kept.

To sequence the TCRbeta CDR3 region, genomic DNA was isolated from the sorted cells. The immunoSEQ Assay was used for sequencing of TCRbeta CDR3 regions. TCRdb took this table from immuneACCESS and kept in-frame rearrangements with V and J called. Such tables lack part of the clones; where checked against another copy, unresolved V genes explain under half of the gap, and the rest is unexplained. The sample table contains around 56,000 clones; only one count was recorded for approximately 83% of them. The ten top clones hold 1.4% to 1.5% of the sample. The CDR3 measures 14 amino acids from cysteine to phenylalanine. Only CDR3 DNA is held: 42 bases, read in frame from base 1. CDR1 and CDR2, looked up from the germline V gene, are ENHRY and SYGVKD. V is pruned by 8 bases and J by 0 bases, leaving 0 bases of the junction without a gene match.

The receptor chain draws on TRBV10-3 and TRBJ2-3; 12 central bases correspond to TRBD2. This material consisted of CD4+ or CD8+ T cells sorted from blood, taken in a trial of the OX40 agonist ivuxolimab. This receptor was identified in an adult with an advanced solid tumor such as melanoma, head and neck, liver or kidney cancer. The DNA sequence is as follows: TGTGCCATCGGGACTAGCGGGAGCACAGATACGCAGTATTTT. Translated, it reads CAIGTSGSTDTQYF.